This T cell receptor (beta chain) is drawn from a study of cytomegalovirus exposure and HLA in healthy donors. Regarding the study as a whole: Per a later analysis, 15,000 to 20,000 TCR beta sequences showed association with HLA alleles at 0.05 false discovery rate.

Concerning this clone itself: Its antigen is undetermined.

Donors had nominal health at sampling but likely had unrecorded immune exposures. The primer mix had 60 Vbeta and 13 Jbeta primers. The table came from immunoSEQ multiplex PCR; TCRdb's copy has only in-frame clones and leaves some out. This sample has about 120,000 clones, with 76% found just once. V gave up 4 bases and J gave up 2 bases, with 17 bases separating them. The CDR3 length is 16 residues. The germline V gene has CDR1 SGHRS and CDR2 YFSETQ. This clonotype was sampled from a woman in her thirties or forties in good health and CMV-seropositive. The gene calls are TRBV5-1 and TRBJ2-3; D might be TRBD2 (6 bases). The sequenced sample was PBMCs. DNA for the CDR3: TGCGCCAGCAGCGCAAGGGGAAAGCGGGTCACAGATACGCAGTATTTT. This gives the protein CASSARGKRVTDTQYF.